These T cell receptor beta chains were read from a single sample in a study of cytotoxic CD8 clonotypes in ibrutinib-treated CLL. Sequencing used immunoSEQ multiplex PCR; TCRdb keeps in-frame clones, though not all of them. The sample has about 250,000 clones; about three quarters are singletons. Sequencing was performed on PBMCs, taken after 24 months of ibrutinib treatment. The receptors were sampled from a human donor with chronic lymphocytic leukemia. Each CDR3 is given with its conserved first and last residue. A D gene is named only where the DNA matches it firmly. Clone size appears in some rows only: once, few, many, or a class for an expanded clone.

clone size,D gene,J gene,V gene,CDR3 DNA,CDR3 protein
.,.,TRBJ2-1,TRBV27,TGTGCCAGCAGTTCCTCTCGGACAGACAATGAGCAGTTCTTC,CASSSSRTDNEQFF
.,.,TRBJ1-5,TRBV27,TGTGCCAGCAGTCGAAATGGGGATAGCAATCAGCCCCAGCATTTT,CASSRNGDSNQPQHF
.,.,TRBJ2-2,TRBV7-9,TGTGCCAGCAGGGTGGGGGTACTCAACACCGGGGAGCTGTTTTTT,CASRVGVLNTGELFF
.,.,TRBJ1-5,TRBV19,TGTGCCAGTAGTAGATCCGGACCCAGGGGCAATCAGCCCCAGCATTTT,CASSRSGPRGNQPQHF
once,.,TRBJ2-1,TRBV4-1,TGCGCCAGCAGCCAAGCGGCTAGCCACTACAATGAGCAGTTCTTC,CASSQAASHYNEQFF
.,.,TRBJ2-1,TRBV18,TGTGCCAGCTCACCCTACGGGAATGCCAATGAGCAGTTCTTC,CASSPYGNANEQFF
.,.,TRBJ2-5,TRBV5-1,TGCGCCAGCAGCTTGGGATCGAAAGAGACCCAGTACTTC,CASSLGSKETQYF
.,.,TRBJ1-4,TRBV19,TGTGCCAGTAGTATAGAGGATGGTGAAAAACTGTTTTTT,CASSIEDGEKLFF
.,.,TRBJ1-1,TRBV30,TGTGCCTGGGGGGCAGGCACTGAAGCTTTCTTT,CAWGAGTEAFF
.,.,TRBJ1-2,TRBV10-3,TGTGCCATCAGCCCCGGGGATATAGTTGACTACACCTTC,CAISPGDIVDYTF
.,TRBD2,TRBJ2-1,TRBV12-5,TGTGCTAGTGGTTTGCGGACTAGCGGGAGCTCCTACAATGAGCAGTTCTTC,CASGLRTSGSSYNEQFF
.,.,TRBJ2-4,TRBV19,TGTGCCAGTAGTCCCGTGGCCAGAAACATTCAGTACTTC,CASSPVARNIQYF